Listed below are T cell receptor beta chains from one sample, sequenced in a study of blood T cell repertoires in COVID-19. TCRdb's copy holds only in-frame clones and misses some; the assay was immunoSEQ multiplex PCR. Of some 270,000 clones listed, 75% to 90% are singletons. The sequenced material came from PBMCs or T cells enriched from blood (not recorded which). The receptor set was obtained from a woman in her 40s who had recovered from COVID-19. CDR3s include the opening cysteine and the closing phenylalanine or tryptophan. A D gene is named only where the DNA matches it firmly. Expanded clones get a size class; other rows say once, few or many, or leave the size out.

V,J,size,D,CDR3,DNA
TRBV4-2,TRBJ2-2,-,TRBD1,CASRDRGNTGELFF,TGTGCCAGCCGCGACAGGGGGAACACCGGGGAGCTGTTTTTT
TRBV12-3/TRBV12-4,TRBJ1-2,-,-,CASSSGGGGYTF,TGTGCCAGCAGTTCAGGCGGGGGAGGCTACACCTTC
TRBV13,TRBJ2-5,-,TRBD1,CASSFRGHEETQYF,TGTGCCAGCAGCTTCAGGGGGCATGAAGAGACCCAGTACTTC
TRBV5-1,TRBJ1-4,-,-,CASSVGHTNEKLFF,TGCGCCAGCAGCGTGGGACACACTAATGAAAAACTGTTTTTT
TRBV25-1,TRBJ1-1,-,TRBD1,CASSETGREPVSFF,TGTGCCAGCAGTGAGACAGGGAGAGAGCCGGTATCTTTCTTT
TRBV7-2,TRBJ1-2,-,TRBD1,CASSPDRGPYGYTF,TGTGCCAGCAGCCCGGACAGGGGGCCATACGGCTACACCTTC
TRBV6-2/TRBV6-3,TRBJ2-1,-,-,CASRPTRYEQFF,TGTGCCAGCAGACCTACTAGGTATGAGCAGTTCTTC
TRBV5-3,TRBJ1-6,-,-,CARSLMCRQGNSPLHF,TGTGCCAGAAGCTTGATGTGTAGGCAGGGAAATTCACCCCTCCACTTT
TRBV19,TRBJ1-1,once,TRBD1,CASSIVAQGIRNTEAFF,TGTGCCAGTAGTATAGTAGCACAGGGGATAAGGAACACTGAAGCTTTCTTT
TRBV6-1,TRBJ2-3,-,TRBD2,CASSGVGLAGGPYSTDTQYF,TGTGCCAGCAGTGGGGTCGGACTAGCGGGGGGCCCCTATAGCACAGATACGCAGTATTTT
TRBV30,TRBJ2-2,-,-,CAWSVLRATGELFF,TGTGCCTGGAGTGTATTGAGGGCAACCGGGGAGCTGTTTTTT
TRBV7-2,TRBJ2-1,-,-,CASSFSDEQFF,TGTGCCAGCAGCTTTTCCGATGAGCAGTTCTTC
TRBV7-9,TRBJ2-1,-,TRBD2,CASSPNGGRKPGGQFF,TGTGCCAGCAGCCCCAACGGCGGGAGGAAACCGGGTGGGCAGTTCTTC
TRBV7-6,TRBJ1-6,-,-,CASSFSGHQVESPLHF,TGTGCCAGCAGCTTCTCCGGACACCAAGTAGAGTCACCCCTCCACTTT
TRBV3-1/TRBV3-2,TRBJ2-3,-,-,CASSQSGTDTQYF,TGTGCCAGCAGCCAATCCGGCACAGATACGCAGTATTTT
TRBV29-1,TRBJ1-1,-,TRBD1,CSVEEGTAAAFF,TGCAGCGTTGAAGAGGGGACAGCGGCAGCTTTCTTT
TRBV3-1/TRBV3-2,TRBJ1-3,many,-,CASSQRAVGNTIYF,TGTGCCAGCAGCCAGCGCGCGGTTGGAAACACCATATATTTT
TRBV19,TRBJ2-5,-,TRBD2,CASGGETQYF,TGTGCCTCCGGGGGGGAGACCCAGTACTTC
TRBV4-3,TRBJ2-7,-,-,CASSQRQGAYEQYF,TGCGCCAGCAGCCAGCGGCAAGGGGCCTACGAGCAGTACTTC
TRBV29-1,TRBJ2-3,-,TRBD1,CSVGGQGTSTDTQYF,TGCAGCGTTGGTGGACAGGGAACTAGCACAGATACGCAGTATTTT
TRBV18,TRBJ2-2,-,-,CASSPRGNTGELFF,TGTGCCAGCTCACCCCGAGGGAACACCGGGGAGCTGTTTTTT
TRBV5-1,TRBJ2-7,-,-,CAGLSDALYEQYF,TGCGCCGGACTCTCGGACGCCCTCTACGAGCAGTACTTC
TRBV16,TRBJ1-2,-,-,CASSPPNGAFRYGYTF,TGTGCCAGCAGCCCACCAAATGGGGCCTTCCGATATGGCTACACCTTC
TRBV7-2,TRBJ1-5,-,TRBD1,CASSLGDSSNQPQHF,TGTGCCAGCAGCTTAGGGGACAGTAGCAATCAGCCCCAGCATTTT
TRBV2,TRBJ1-6,-,-,CATQRQETNSPLHF,TGTGCCACCCAAAGACAGGAAACTAATTCACCCCTCCACTTT
TRBV13,TRBJ1-2,-,-,CASSLRGMGNYGYTF,TGTGCCAGCAGCCTCCGGGGGATGGGTAACTATGGCTACACCTTC
TRBV5-1,TRBJ2-1,-,-,CASSLSSTQEQFF,TGCGCCAGCAGCTTGTCTTCGACTCAAGAGCAGTTCTTC
TRBV19,TRBJ1-5,-,-,CASSPQGRNQPQHF,TGTGCCAGTAGCCCCCAGGGGCGGAATCAGCCCCAGCATTTT
TRBV3-1/TRBV3-2,TRBJ1-2,-,TRBD1,CASSRTTGAYGYTF,TGTGCCAGCAGCCGCACGACAGGGGCCTATGGCTACACCTTC
TRBV30,TRBJ2-1,-,TRBD2,CAGGTGTSQFF,TGTGCCGGGGGTACCGGGACTAGTCAGTTCTTC
TRBV11-1,TRBJ1-2,-,-,CASSHEGDGYTF,TGTGCCAGCAGTCACGAGGGGGACGGCTACACCTTC
TRBV5-1,TRBJ2-1,-,-,CASSLARGGQVPWDEQFF,TGCGCCAGCAGCTTGGCCAGGGGGGGACAGGTTCCTTGGGATGAGCAGTTCTTC
TRBV6-5,TRBJ2-7,-,TRBD2,CASSLGGRAYEQYF,TGTGCCAGCAGTCTCGGCGGGAGAGCTTACGAGCAGTACTTC
TRBV23-1,TRBJ1-1,-,-,CASSQSPRLNTEAFF,TGCGCCAGCAGTCAATCCCCGAGGCTTAACACTGAAGCTTTCTTT
TRBV28,TRBJ2-7,-,TRBD2,CASSFSASGFHEQYF,TGTGCCAGCAGTTTTTCGGCTAGCGGATTTCACGAGCAGTACTTC
TRBV6-5,TRBJ2-7,-,TRBD1,CASSQPGQGYEQYF,TGTGCCAGCAGCCAACCGGGACAGGGCTACGAGCAGTACTTC
TRBV3-1/TRBV3-2,TRBJ1-2,-,-,CASSQQGNYEGYTF,TGTGCCAGCAGCCAACAGGGGAACTATGAGGGCTACACCTTC
TRBV3-1/TRBV3-2,TRBJ1-4,-,-,CASSQDPGRGNEKLFF,TGTGCCAGCAGCCAAGATCCTGGCAGGGGTAATGAAAAACTGTTTTTT
TRBV30,TRBJ1-3,-,-,CAWSPGPGNTIYF,TGTGCCTGGAGTCCCGGTCCAGGAAACACCATATATTTT
TRBV11-1,TRBJ1-3,-,-,CASSLQDSSGNTIYF,TGTGCCAGCAGCCTACAGGATTCCTCTGGAAACACCATATATTTT
TRBV5-1,TRBJ1-5,-,-,CASSLAGRSPQHF,TGCGCCAGCAGCTTGGCGGGTCGGTCGCCCCAGCATTTT
TRBV5-1,TRBJ2-3,-,-,CASSLYTLGTDTQYF,TGCGCCAGCAGCTTGTACACGCTGGGCACAGATACGCAGTATTTT
TRBV19,TRBJ1-5,-,TRBD1,CASSQTGGNQPQHF,TGTGCCAGTAGCCAGACAGGGGGCAATCAGCCCCAGCATTTT